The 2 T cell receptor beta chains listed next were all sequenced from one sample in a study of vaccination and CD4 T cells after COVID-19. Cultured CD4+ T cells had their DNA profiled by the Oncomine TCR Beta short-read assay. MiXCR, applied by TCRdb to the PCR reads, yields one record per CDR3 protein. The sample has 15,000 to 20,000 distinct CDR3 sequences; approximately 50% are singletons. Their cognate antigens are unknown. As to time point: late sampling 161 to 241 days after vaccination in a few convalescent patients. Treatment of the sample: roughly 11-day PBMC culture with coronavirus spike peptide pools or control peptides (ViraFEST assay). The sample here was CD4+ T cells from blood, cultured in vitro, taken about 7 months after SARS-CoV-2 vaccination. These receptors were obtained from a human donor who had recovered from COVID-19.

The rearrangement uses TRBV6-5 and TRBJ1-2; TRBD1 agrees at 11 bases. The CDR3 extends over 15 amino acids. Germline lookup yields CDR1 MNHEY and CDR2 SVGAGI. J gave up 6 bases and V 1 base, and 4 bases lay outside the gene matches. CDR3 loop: CASSYLPGQGDGYTF. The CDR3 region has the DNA TGTGCCAGCAGTTACTTACCGGGACAGGGGGATGGCTACACCTTC.

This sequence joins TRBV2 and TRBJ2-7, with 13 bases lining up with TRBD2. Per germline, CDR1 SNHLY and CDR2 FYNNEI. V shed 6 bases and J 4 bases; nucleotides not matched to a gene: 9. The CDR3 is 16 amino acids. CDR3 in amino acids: CASSITSGRVRYEQYF. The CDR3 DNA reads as TGTGCCAGCAGCATCACTAGCGGGAGGGTGCGGTACGAGCAGTACTTC.